Presented here are 14 T cell receptor beta chains from one specimen sequenced in a study of shared clonotypes between healthy human individuals. Sequenced by immunoSEQ multiplex PCR; TCRdb stores in-frame clones only, minus some. The sample has about 2 million clones; 85% to 95% are singletons. Source material: naive CD4+ T cells sorted from blood. Described subset: CD45RA+ positively selected. The source of these receptors is a man aged 18 to 29 in good health.

CDR3 protein: CASSPGTIRHTQYF. The CDR3 DNA follows: TGTGCCAGCAGTCCCGGGACCATCAGACATACGCAGTATTTT. The genes are TRBV6-6 and TRBJ2-3; possibly TRBD1 or TRBD2 for D (5 bases each). Deletions cut 5 bases from V and 7 bases from J, with 16 bases between. Per the germline V gene, CDR1 is MNHNY and CDR2 is SVGAGI (reference sequence). The CDR3 sequence is 14 residues long.

The chain is built from TRBV6-6 and TRBJ1-3; a possible D gene is TRBD1 (5 bases). The V gene's germline CDR1 is MNHNY and CDR2 SVGAGI (reference sequence). The CDR3 is made up of 15 amino acids. V shed 4 bases and J shed 0 bases, with 10 bases lying between them. Here the CDR3 DNA reads TGTGCCAGCAGTTCCTTCGGGGGCTCTGGAAACACCATATATTTT. Translation: CASSSFGGSGNTIYF.

V is TRBV6-6 and J is TRBJ1-1; D remains ambiguous. CDR3 length equals 14 residues. Trimming took off 6 bases at V and 1 base at J, with 12 bases between the two ends. Per germline, CDR1 MNHNY and CDR2 SVGAGI (reference sequence). CDR3 loop: CASRETSGNTEAFF. The CDR3 DNA reads as TGTGCCAGCAGGGAGACCTCCGGGAACACTGAAGCTTTCTTT.

Worth noting for this clone: In the same sample, other DNA sequences code for this CDR3. This chain connects TRBV27 to TRBJ2-7; TRBD1 aligns across 9 bases. V gave up 6 bases and J gave up 2 bases; unmatched junction bases: 2. In germline, CDR1 is MNHEY, CDR2 SMNVEV (reference sequence). This CDR3 comprises 13 residues. This CDR3 reads CASSRTGAYEQYF. The CDR3 DNA reads TGTGCCAGCAGCAGGACAGGGGCCTACGAGCAGTACTTC.

This clone was seen a single time. CDR3 nucleotides: TGCGCCAGCAGTGAGTCGGGGGGCCGGGAGACTGAAGCTTTCTTT. It specifies CASSESGGRETEAFF. The rearrangement joins TRBV10-1 to TRBJ1-1; the D gene is possibly TRBD1 (6 bases). The ends were cut back, 0 bases at V and 5 bases at J, with 13 bases in the middle. This CDR3 contains 15 residues. Looked up from germline, CDR1 is WNHNN and CDR2 is SYGVQD (reference sequence).

The CDR3 region has the DNA TGTGCCAGCAGTTTTCGGGACCGCTATGGCTACACCTTC. It encodes CASSFRDRYGYTF. J is TRBJ1-2 and V is TRBV28; D perhaps matches TRBD1 (5 bases). The germline V gene encodes CDR1 MDHEN and CDR2 SYDVKM. This CDR3 is built from 13 residues. The germline V and J ends were trimmed by 3 bases and 4 bases, with 9 bases remaining between them.

This clone was detected only once. The sample has other DNA sequences that encode this CDR3 too. The CDR3 reads CAIGLAGVETQYF. The CDR3 DNA reads TGTGCCATCGGTCTAGCGGGAGTGGAGACCCAGTACTTC. This chain joins TRBV10-3 and TRBJ2-5, with 10 bases matching TRBD2. V shed 8 bases and J 5 bases; nucleotides not matched to a gene: 5. Germline assignment: CDR1 ENHRY and CDR2 SYGVKD. The CDR3 is made up of 13 amino acids.

The chain uses TRBV19 and TRBJ2-2; D is undetermined. CDR3 length: 15 residues. From germline, CDR1 is LNHDA and CDR2 SQIVND (reference sequence). The V end was cut by 7 bases, the J end by 2 bases, with 14 bases between. CDR3 region: CASTTTISNTGELFF. The CDR3, as DNA: TGTGCCAGTACCACTACGATTTCAAACACCGGGGAGCTGTTTTTT.

The V call is TRBV2, the J call TRBJ2-3, with D perhaps TRBD1 (6 bases). V was shortened by 8 bases and J by 2 bases, with 14 bases between the two germline ends. Looked up from germline, CDR1 is SNHLY and CDR2 is FYNNEI. The CDR3 runs to 14 residues. This chain's CDR3 is CASGDRLFTDTQYF. In DNA form, the CDR3 reads TGTGCCAGCGGCGACAGGCTCTTCACAGATACGCAGTATTTT.

This sequence joins TRBV4-1 and TRBJ2-3; possibly TRBD2 for D (6 bases). Germline V gene lookup returns CDR1 MGHRA and CDR2 YSYEKL. The CDR3 has 15 amino acids. V gave up 4 bases and J gave up 2 bases, with 13 bases separating them. The CDR3 DNA follows: TGCGCCAGCAGCCCTTTAGCGGATCTCACAGATACGCAGTATTTT. It translates to CASSPLADLTDTQYF.

The chain couples TRBV7-2 to TRBJ1-1; no firm D call. This CDR3 is built from 14 residues. Germline loops: CDR1 SGHTA, CDR2 FQGNSA. Trimming removed 5 bases from V and 0 bases from J, with 10 bases in between. The CDR3 sequence is CASSRVAMNTEAFF. The CDR3 coding sequence is TGTGCCAGCAGCCGCGTGGCAATGAACACTGAAGCTTTCTTT.

The CDR3: CASSPGTSGPQETQYF. CDR3 coding DNA: TGTGCCAGCAGCCCCGGGACTAGCGGGCCCCAAGAGACCCAGTACTTC. This chain uses TRBV7-2 with TRBJ2-5, with TRBD2 matching 12 bases. The germline gives CDR1 SGHTA, CDR2 FQGNSA. This CDR3 region has 16 residues. V trimming: 5 bases; J trimming: 1 base; junction bases outside the gene matches: 5.

A note on this clone: The sample carries other DNA sequences with the same CDR3. This rearrangement joins TRBV5-1 to TRBJ1-5; no clear D gene. There are 15 residues in the CDR3. CDR1 and CDR2 (germline): SGHRS, YFSETQ. V was cut by 2 bases and J by 1 base, with 10 bases left in between. The CDR3: CASSLSGLSNQPQHF. Here the CDR3 DNA reads TGCGCCAGCAGCTTAAGCGGACTAAGCAATCAGCCCCAGCATTTT.

The chain combines TRBV6-1 with TRBJ1-4; D not certain. V was trimmed by 1 base and J by 6 bases, leaving 12 bases between them. Looked up from germline, CDR1 is MNHNS and CDR2 is SASEGT. This CDR3 has 15 residues. CDR3 protein: CASSEVRIGDEKLFF. The CDR3 region has the DNA TGTGCCAGCAGTGAAGTAAGGATTGGCGATGAAAAACTGTTTTTT.